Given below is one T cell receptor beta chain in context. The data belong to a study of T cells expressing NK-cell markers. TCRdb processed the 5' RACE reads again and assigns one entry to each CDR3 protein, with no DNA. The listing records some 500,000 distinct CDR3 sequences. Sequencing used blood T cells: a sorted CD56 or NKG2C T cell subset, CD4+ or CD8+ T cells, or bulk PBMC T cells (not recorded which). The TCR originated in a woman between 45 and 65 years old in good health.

The CDR3 protein is CAMGINPDNEQFF. The chain couples TRBV10-3 to TRBJ2-1. The CDR3 extends over 13 amino acids. CDR1 is ENHRY, CDR2 SYGVKD, per germline.